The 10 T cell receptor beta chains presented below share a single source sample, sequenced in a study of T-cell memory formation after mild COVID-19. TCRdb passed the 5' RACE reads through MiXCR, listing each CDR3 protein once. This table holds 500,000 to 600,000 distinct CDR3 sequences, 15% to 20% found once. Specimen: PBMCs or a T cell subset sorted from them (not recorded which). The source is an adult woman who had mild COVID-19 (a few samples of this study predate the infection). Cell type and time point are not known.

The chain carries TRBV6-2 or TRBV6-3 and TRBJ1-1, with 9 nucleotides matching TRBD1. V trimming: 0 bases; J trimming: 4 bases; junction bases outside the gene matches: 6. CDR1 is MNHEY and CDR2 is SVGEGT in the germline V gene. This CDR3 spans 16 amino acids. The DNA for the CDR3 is TGTGCCAGCAGTTACTCCACCGGGACAGGGCCCACTGAAGCTTTCTTT. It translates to CASSYSTGTGPTEAFF.

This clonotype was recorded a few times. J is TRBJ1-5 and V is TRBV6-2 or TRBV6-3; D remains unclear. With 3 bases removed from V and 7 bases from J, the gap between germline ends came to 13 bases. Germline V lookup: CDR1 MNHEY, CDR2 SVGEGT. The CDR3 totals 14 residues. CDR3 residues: CASSYRQHRQPQHF. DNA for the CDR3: TGTGCCAGCAGTTATAGGCAGCATAGGCAGCCCCAGCATTTT.

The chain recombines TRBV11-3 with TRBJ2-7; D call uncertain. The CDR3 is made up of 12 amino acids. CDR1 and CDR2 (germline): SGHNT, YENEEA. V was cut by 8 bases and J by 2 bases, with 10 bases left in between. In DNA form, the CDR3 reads TGTGCCAGCGGAGACGAGACCTACGAGCAGTACTTC. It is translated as CASGDETYEQYF.

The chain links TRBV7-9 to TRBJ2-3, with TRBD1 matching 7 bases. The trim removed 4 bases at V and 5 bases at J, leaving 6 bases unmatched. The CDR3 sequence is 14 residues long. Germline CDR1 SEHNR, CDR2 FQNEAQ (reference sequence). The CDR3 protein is CASSYRQGVDTQYF. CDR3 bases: TGTGCCAGCAGCTATCGACAGGGAGTAGATACGCAGTATTTT.

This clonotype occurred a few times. The CDR3 reads CSAPGTGVDTQYF. CDR3 DNA sequence: TGCAGTGCTCCCGGGACAGGGGTAGATACGCAGTATTTT. This chain uses TRBV20-1 with TRBJ2-3; 10 positions agree with TRBD1. J was trimmed by 5 bases and V by 5 bases; bases with no gene match: 4. Looked up from germline, CDR1 is DFQATT and CDR2 is SNEGSKA (reference sequence). The CDR3 runs to 13 residues.

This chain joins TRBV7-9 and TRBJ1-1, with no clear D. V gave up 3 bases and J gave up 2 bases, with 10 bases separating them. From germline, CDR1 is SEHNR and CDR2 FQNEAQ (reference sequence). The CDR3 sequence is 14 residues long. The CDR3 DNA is TGTGCCAGCAGCTTCGAAACAGCTAACACTGAAGCTTTCTTT. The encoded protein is CASSFETANTEAFF.

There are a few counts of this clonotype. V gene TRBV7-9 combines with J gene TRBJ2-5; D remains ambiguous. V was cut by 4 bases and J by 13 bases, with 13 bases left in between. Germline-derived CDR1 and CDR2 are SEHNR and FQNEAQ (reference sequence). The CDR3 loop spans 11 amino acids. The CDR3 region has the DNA TGTGCCAGCAGCTCGACTCTCCATGGGTACTTC. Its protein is CASSSTLHGYF.

DNA for the CDR3: TGTGCCAGCAGCTCCCGGCAAATTCTTTCCCAAGAGACCCAGTACTTC. Its translation: CASSSRQILSQETQYF. The chain combines TRBV7-2 with TRBJ2-5, with no clear D. V was cut by 4 bases and J by 1 base, with 16 bases left in between. Per the germline V gene, CDR1 is SGHTA and CDR2 is FQGNSA. The CDR3 runs to 16 residues.

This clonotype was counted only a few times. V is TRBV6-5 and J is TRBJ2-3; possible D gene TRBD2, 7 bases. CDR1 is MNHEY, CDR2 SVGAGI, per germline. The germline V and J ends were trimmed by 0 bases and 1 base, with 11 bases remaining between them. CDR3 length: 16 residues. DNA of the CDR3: TGTGCCAGCAGTTACTCGACGGGGGGCGGCACAGATACGCAGTATTTT. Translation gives CASSYSTGGGTDTQYF.

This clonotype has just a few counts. CDR3 sequence (DNA): TGTGCCAGCAGCCGTCGGGACAGGGTTGTTTCCCAGCATTTT. It codes for CASSRRDRVVSQHF. The chain carries TRBV5-4 and TRBJ1-5; TRBD1 matches 9 bases. The length of the CDR3 is 14 residues. V was clipped by 4 bases and J by 11 bases; unmatched bases: 10. In germline, CDR1 is SGHNT, CDR2 YYREEE (reference sequence).